This note documents a single T cell receptor beta chain sequence. Looked up from germline, CDR1 is LGHNA and CDR2 is YNFKEQ. V gave up 4 bases and J gave up 0 bases; unmatched junction bases: 6. The CDR3 spans 16 residues. This entry comes from a study of CD8 T cells in Susac syndrome. TCR beta from blood CD8+ and CD4+ T cells was sequenced. The CD8+ and CD4+ T cells were isolated magnetically using a negative isolation approach, whereas the TEMRA cells were enriched by FACS. With random hexamers, 0.5 to 1 ug RNA was reverse transcribed. TCRdb processed the immunoSEQ multiplex PCR reads anew with MiXCR; each CDR3 protein has one entry. Of 100,000 to 150,000 distinct CDR3 sequences listed, around 95% are singletons.

Sequenced material: CD8+ T cells from PBMCs. This chain uses TRBV4-2 with TRBJ2-1, with 7 nucleotides matching TRBD2. The receptor was derived from a human donor with Susac syndrome. The CDR3 DNA follows: TGTGCCAGCAGCCTTAGCGGGCTAAGCTCCTACAATGAGCAGTTCTTC. Its protein is CASSLSGLSSYNEQFF.